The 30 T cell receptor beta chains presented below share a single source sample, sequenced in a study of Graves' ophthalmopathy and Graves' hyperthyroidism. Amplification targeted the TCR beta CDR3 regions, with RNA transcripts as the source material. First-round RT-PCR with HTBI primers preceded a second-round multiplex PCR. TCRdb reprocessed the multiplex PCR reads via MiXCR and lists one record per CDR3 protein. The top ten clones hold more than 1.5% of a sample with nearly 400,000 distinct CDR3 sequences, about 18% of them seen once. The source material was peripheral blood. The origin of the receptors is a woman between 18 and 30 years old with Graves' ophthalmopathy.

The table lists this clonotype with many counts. The CDR3 here is CAWTLGRGGAFF. CDR3 sequence (DNA): TGTGCCTGGACCCTAGGCAGGGGTGGGGCTTTCTTT. The chain uses TRBV30 and TRBJ1-1; D perhaps matches TRBD1 (6 bases). This CDR3 contains 12 residues. V was pared by 4 bases and J by 11 bases, with 17 bases between. CDR1 and CDR2 from the germline V gene are GTSNPN and SVGIG (reference sequence).

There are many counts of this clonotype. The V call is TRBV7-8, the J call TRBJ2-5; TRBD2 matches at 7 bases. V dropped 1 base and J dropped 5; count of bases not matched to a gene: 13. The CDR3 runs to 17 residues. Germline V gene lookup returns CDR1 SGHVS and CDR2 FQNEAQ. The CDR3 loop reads CASSLEVERGYPETQYF. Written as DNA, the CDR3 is TGTGCCAGCAGCTTAGAGGTGGAGCGGGGTTATCCCGAGACCCAGTACTTC.

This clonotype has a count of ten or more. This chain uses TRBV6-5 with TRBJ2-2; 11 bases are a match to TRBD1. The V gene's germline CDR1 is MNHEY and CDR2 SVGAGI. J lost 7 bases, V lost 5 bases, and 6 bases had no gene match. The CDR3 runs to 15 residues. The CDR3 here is CASSRRTGGNGELFF. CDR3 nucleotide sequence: TGTGCCAGCAGTCGGAGGACAGGGGGCAACGGGGAGCTGTTTTTT.

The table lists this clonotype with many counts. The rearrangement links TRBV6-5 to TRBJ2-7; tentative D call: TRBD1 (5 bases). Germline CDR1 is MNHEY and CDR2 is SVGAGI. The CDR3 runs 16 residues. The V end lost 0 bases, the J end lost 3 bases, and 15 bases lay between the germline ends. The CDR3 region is CASSYSKGEDFYEQYF. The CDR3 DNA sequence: TGTGCCAGCAGTTACTCGAAAGGGGAAGATTTCTACGAGCAGTACTTC.

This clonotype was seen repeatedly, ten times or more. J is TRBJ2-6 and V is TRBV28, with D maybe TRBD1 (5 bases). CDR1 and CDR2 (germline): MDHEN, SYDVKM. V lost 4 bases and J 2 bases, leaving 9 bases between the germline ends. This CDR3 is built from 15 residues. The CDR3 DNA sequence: TGTGCCAGCAGTTCCCAGGGTGCTGGGGCCAACGTCCTGACTTTC. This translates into CASSSQGAGANVLTF. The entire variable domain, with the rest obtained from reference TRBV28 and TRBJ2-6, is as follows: DVKVTQSSRYLVKRTGEKVFLECVQDMDHENMFWYRQDPGLGLRLIYFSYDVKMKEKGDIPEGYSVSREKKERFSLILESASTNQTSMYLCASSSQGAGANVLTFGAGSRLTVL.

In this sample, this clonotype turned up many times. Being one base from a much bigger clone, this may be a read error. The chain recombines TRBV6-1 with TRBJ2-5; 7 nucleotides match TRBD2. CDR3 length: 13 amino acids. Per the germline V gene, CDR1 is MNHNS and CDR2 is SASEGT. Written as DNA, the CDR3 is TGTGCCAGCAGTATAGCGGGCCAAGAGGCCCAGTACTTC. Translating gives CASSIAGQEAQYF.

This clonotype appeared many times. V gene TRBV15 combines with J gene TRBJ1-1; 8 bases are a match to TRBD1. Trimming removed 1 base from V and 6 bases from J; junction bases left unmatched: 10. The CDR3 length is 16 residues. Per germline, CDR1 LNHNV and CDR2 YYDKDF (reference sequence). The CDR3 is CATSRVGGQGIPEAFF. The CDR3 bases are TGTGCCACCAGCAGAGTTGGTGGACAGGGAATCCCTGAAGCTTTCTTT.

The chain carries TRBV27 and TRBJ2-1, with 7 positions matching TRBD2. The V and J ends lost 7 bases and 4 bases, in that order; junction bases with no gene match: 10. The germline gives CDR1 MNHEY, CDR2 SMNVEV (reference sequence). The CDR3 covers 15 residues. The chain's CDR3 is CASTLRGRGYNEQFF. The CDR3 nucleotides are TGTGCCAGCACCCTGCGGGGGAGAGGGTACAATGAGCAGTTCTTC.

The CDR3 DNA sequence: TGTGCCAGCAGTTTAAAAGTTTGGGATAAAGCTTTCTTT. Protein: CASSLKVWDKAFF. This chain joins TRBV27 and TRBJ1-1; no clear D. Trimming left V 2 bases short and J 9 bases short, with 13 bases between. The length of the CDR3 is 13 residues. The germline V gene encodes CDR1 MNHEY and CDR2 SMNVEV (reference sequence).

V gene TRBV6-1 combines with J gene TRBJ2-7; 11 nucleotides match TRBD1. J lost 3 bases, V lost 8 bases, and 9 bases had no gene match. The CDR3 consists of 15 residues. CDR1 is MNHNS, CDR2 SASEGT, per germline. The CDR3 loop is CASLRGGQGGYEQYF. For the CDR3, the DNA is TGTGCCAGCCTACGGGGGGGACAGGGGGGCTACGAGCAGTACTTC.

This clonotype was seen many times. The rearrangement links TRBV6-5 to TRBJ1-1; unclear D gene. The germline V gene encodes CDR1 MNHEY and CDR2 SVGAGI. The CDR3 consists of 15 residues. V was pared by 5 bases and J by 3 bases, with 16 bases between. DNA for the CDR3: TGTGCCAGCAGTCCGTGGCCTCGCCGGGACACTGAAGCTTTCTTT. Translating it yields CASSPWPRRDTEAFF.

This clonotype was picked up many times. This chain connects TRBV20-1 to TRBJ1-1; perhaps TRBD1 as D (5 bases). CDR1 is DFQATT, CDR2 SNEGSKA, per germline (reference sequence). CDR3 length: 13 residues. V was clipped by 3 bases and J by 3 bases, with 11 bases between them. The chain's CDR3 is CSARDNVYTEAFF. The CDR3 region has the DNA TGCAGTGCTAGGGACAACGTTTACACTGAAGCTTTCTTT.

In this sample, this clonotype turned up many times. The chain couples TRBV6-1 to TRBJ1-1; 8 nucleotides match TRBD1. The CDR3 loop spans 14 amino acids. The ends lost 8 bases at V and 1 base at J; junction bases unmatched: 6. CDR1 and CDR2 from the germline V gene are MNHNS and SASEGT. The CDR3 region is CASRRGTGNTEAFF. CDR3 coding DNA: TGTGCCAGCCGCCGCGGGACAGGGAACACTGAAGCTTTCTTT.

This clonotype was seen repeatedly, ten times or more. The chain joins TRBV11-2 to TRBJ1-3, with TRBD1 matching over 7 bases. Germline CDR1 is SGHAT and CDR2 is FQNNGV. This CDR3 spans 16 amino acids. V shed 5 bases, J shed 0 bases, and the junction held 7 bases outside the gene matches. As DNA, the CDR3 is TGTGCCAGCAGCCCTCGGACAGGAACCTCTGGAAACACCATATATTTT. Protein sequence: CASSPRTGTSGNTIYF.

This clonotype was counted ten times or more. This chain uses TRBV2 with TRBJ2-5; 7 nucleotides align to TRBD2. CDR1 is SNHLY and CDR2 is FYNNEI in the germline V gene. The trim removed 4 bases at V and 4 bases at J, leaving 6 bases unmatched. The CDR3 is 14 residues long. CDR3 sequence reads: CASSGTTSRETQYF. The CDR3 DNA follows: TGTGCCAGCAGTGGCACGACTAGCCGAGAGACCCAGTACTTC.

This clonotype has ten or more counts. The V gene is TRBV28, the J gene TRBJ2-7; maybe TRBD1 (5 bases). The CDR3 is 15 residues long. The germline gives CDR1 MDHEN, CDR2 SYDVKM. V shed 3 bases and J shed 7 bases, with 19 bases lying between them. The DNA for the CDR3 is TGTGCCAGCAGTTTGTTCGGAACAGGTCGACGGGAGCAGTACTTC. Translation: CASSLFGTGRREQYF.

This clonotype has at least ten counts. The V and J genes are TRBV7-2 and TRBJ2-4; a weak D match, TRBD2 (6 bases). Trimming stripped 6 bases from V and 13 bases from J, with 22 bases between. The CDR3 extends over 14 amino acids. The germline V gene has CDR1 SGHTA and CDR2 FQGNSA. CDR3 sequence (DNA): TGTGCCAGCAGTTTCATGGGGGGTGGACAATGGCAGTACTTC. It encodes CASSFMGGGQWQYF.

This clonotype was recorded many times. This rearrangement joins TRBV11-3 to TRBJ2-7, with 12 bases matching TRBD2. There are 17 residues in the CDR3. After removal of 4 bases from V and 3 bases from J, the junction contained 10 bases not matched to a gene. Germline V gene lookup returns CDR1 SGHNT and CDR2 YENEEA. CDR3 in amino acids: CASSSMGPLAGGYEQYF. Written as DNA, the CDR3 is TGTGCCAGCAGCTCAATGGGGCCACTAGCGGGGGGCTACGAGCAGTACTTC.

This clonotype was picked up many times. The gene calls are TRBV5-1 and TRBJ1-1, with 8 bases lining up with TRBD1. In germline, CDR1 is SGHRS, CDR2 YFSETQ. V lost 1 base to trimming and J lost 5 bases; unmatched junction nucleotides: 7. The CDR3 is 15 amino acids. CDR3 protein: CASSLSRTGKTEAFF. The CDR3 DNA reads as TGCGCCAGCAGCTTGTCTAGGACAGGGAAAACTGAAGCTTTCTTT.

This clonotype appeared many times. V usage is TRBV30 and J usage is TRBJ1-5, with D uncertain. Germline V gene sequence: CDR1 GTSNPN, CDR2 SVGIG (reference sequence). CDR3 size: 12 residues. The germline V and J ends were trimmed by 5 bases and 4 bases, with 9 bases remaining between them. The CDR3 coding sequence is TGTGCCTGGGCCTTGGGGAATCAGCCCCAGCATTTT. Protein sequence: CAWALGNQPQHF. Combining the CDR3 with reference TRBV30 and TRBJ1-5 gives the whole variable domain SQTIHQWPATLVQPVGSPLSLECTVEGTSNPNLYWYRQAAGRGLQLLFYSVGIGQISSEVPQNLSASRPQDRQFILSSKKLLLSDSGFYLCAWALGNQPQHFGDGTRLSIL.

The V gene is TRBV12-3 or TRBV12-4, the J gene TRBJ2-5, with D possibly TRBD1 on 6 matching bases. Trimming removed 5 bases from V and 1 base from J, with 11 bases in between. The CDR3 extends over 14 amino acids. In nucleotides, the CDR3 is TGTGCCAGCAGTCGAAGAGGGGGCCAAGAGACCCAGTACTTC. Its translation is CASSRRGGQETQYF.

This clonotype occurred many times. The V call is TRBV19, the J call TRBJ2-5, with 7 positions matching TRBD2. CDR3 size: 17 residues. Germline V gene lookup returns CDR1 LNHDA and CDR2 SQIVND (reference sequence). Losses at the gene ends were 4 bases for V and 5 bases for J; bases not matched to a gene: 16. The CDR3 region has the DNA TGTGCCAGTAGTACCCAGAACGAGCGGGGCTCCAGGGAGACCCAGTACTTC. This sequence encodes CASSTQNERGSRETQYF.

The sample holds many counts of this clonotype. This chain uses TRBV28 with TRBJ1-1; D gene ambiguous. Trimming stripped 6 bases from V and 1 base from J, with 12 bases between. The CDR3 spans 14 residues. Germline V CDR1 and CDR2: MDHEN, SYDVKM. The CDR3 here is CASSLVTRNTEAFF. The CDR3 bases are TGTGCCAGCAGCTTGGTGACACGGAACACTGAAGCTTTCTTT.

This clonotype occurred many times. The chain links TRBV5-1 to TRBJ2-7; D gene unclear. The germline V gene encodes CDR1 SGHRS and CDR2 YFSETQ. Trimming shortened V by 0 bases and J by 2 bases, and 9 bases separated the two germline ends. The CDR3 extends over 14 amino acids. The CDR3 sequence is CASSLESVTYEQYF. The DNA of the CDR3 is TGCGCCAGCAGCTTGGAATCAGTTACCTACGAGCAGTACTTC.

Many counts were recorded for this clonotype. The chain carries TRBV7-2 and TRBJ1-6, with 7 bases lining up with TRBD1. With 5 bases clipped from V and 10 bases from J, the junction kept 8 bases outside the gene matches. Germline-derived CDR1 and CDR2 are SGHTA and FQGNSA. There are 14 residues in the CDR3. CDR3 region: CASSAQGTGSPLHF. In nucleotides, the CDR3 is TGTGCCAGCAGCGCACAGGGGACGGGGTCACCCCTCCACTTT.

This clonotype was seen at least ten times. The CDR3 protein is CSARLGFLNTEAFF. In DNA form, the CDR3 reads TGCAGTGCTAGATTGGGTTTTTTAAACACTGAAGCTTTCTTT. J is TRBJ1-1 and V is TRBV20-1, with D unclear. V shed 2 bases and J shed 2 bases, with 12 bases lying between them. The CDR3 consists of 14 residues. Looked up from germline, CDR1 is DFQATT and CDR2 is SNEGSKA (reference sequence).

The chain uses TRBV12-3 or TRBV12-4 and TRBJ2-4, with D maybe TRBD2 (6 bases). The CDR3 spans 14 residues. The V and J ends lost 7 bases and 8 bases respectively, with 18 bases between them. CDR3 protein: CASNFGGMEDIQYF. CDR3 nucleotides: TGTGCCAGCAATTTCGGAGGGATGGAGGACATTCAGTACTTC.

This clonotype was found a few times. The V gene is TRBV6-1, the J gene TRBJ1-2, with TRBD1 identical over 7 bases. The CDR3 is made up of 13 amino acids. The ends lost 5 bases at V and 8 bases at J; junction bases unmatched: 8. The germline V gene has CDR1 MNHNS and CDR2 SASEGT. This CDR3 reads CASSLTGIKGYTF. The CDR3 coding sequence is TGTGCCAGCAGTCTGACAGGGATCAAAGGCTACACCTTC.

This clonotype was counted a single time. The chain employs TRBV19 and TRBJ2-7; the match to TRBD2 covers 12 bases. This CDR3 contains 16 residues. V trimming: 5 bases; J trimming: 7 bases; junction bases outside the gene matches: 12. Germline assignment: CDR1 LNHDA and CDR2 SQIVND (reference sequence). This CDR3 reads CASSRTSGAAVGEQYF. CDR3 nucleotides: TGTGCCAGTAGTCGGACTAGCGGGGCTGCGGTGGGGGAGCAGTACTTC.

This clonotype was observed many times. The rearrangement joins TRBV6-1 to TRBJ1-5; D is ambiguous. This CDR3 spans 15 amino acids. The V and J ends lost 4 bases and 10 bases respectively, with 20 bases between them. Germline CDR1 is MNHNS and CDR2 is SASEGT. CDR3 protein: CASSALGPGGSPQHF. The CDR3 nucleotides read TGTGCCAGCAGTGCTCTGGGTCCCGGAGGCAGCCCCCAGCATTTT.